Presented here are 25 T cell receptor beta chains from one specimen sequenced in a study of control samples from healthy donors and cancer patients. The data were produced by immunoSEQ multiplex PCR, yet TCRdb's version contains in-frame clones alone and is incomplete. The data contain more than 50,000 clones, 90% of them seen just once; the ten biggest clones take up 0.95% to 1.5%. The sample taken for sequencing was PBMCs. The receptors here all came from a woman in her 50s with colorectal cancer.

This chain links TRBV10-3 with TRBJ1-1; 7 bases agree with TRBD1. This CDR3 is 17 amino acids long. CDR1 is ENHRY and CDR2 is SYGVKD in the germline V gene. The ends lost 2 bases at V and 2 bases at J; junction bases unmatched: 11. The CDR3 sequence is CAISERGMGQINTEAFF. CDR3 DNA: TGTGCCATCAGTGAGAGGGGGATGGGACAGATTAACACTGAAGCTTTCTTT.

The chain is built from TRBV5-1 and TRBJ1-2; 9 positions agree with TRBD1. CDR1 and CDR2 from the germline V gene are SGHRS and YFSETQ. The CDR3 runs to 17 residues. V trimming: 4 bases; J trimming: 1 base; junction bases outside the gene matches: 11. The CDR3 DNA sequence: TGCGCCAGCAGCCGGCGGACAGGGGAGGTCAATAACTATGGCTACACCTTC. This sequence encodes CASSRRTGEVNNYGYTF.

The chain combines TRBV7-9 with TRBJ1-5; possible D gene TRBD1, 5 bases. Germline-derived CDR1 and CDR2 are SEHNR and FQNEAQ (reference sequence). The CDR3 is 15 amino acids. V lost 4 bases to trimming and J lost 6 bases, with 16 bases between them. Here the CDR3 reads CASSSSRDGVQPQHF. The CDR3 bases are TGTGCCAGCAGCTCCTCCCGGGACGGAGTTCAGCCCCAGCATTTT.

This chain connects TRBV2 to TRBJ2-3, with unresolved D. V was trimmed by 4 bases and J by 0 bases, leaving 14 bases between them. Germline CDR1 and CDR2: SNHLY and FYNNEI. The CDR3 runs 16 residues. The CDR3 DNA reads TGTGCCAGCAGTGCTGAACAGCACACTAGCACAGATACGCAGTATTTT. Translated: CASSAEQHTSTDTQYF.

The V gene is TRBV7-9, the J gene TRBJ2-5; D is tentatively TRBD1 or TRBD2 (6 bases each). This CDR3 has 16 amino acids. Germline values: CDR1 SEHNR, CDR2 FQNEAQ (reference sequence). The germline V and J ends were trimmed by 5 bases and 5 bases, with 21 bases remaining between them. CDR3 residues: CASSPPGGRGTETQYF. In DNA, the CDR3 is TGTGCCAGCAGCCCTCCCGGGGGCAGGGGTACGGAGACCCAGTACTTC.

The gene calls are TRBV5-6 and TRBJ1-6, with D unclear. The CDR3 has 12 residues. From germline, CDR1 is SGHDT and CDR2 YYEEEE. Trimming removed 3 bases at V and 10 bases at J, with 8 bases between. CDR3: CASSYSVSPLHF. The CDR3 nucleotides read TGTGCCAGCAGCTATTCGGTGTCACCCCTCCACTTT.

The chain links TRBV30 to TRBJ1-2; D is uncertain. CDR3 length equals 11 residues. Between the trimmed V and J ends, which lost 2 bases and 7 bases, there was a span of 8 bases. Germline lookup yields CDR1 GTSNPN and CDR2 SVGIG (reference sequence). CDR3 nucleotides: TGTGCCTGGAGTTTTGGGAGTGGCTACACCTTC. Translated, it gives CAWSFGSGYTF. The whole variable domain, filled in from reference TRBV30 and TRBJ1-2, reads SQTIHQWPATLVQPVGSPLSLECTVEGTSNPNLYWYRQAAGRGLQLLFYSVGIGQISSEVPQNLSASRPQDRQFILSSKKLLLSDSGFYLCAWSFGSGYTFGSGTRLTVV.

There are a few counts of this clone. The chain combines TRBV19 with TRBJ1-6; 7 bases are shared with TRBD1. The V and J ends lost 6 bases and 5 bases, in that order; junction bases with no gene match: 7. Germline V CDR1 and CDR2: LNHDA, SQIVND (reference sequence). The CDR3 has 15 amino acids. CDR3: CASRLNRGDNSPLHF. For the CDR3, the DNA is TGTGCCAGTAGACTAAACAGGGGAGATAATTCACCCCTCCACTTT.

This rearrangement joins TRBV28 to TRBJ1-2; 9 bases align to TRBD1. Germline assignment: CDR1 MDHEN and CDR2 SYDVKM. CDR3 length equals 15 residues. V shed 7 bases and J 3 bases; nucleotides not matched to a gene: 9. CDR3 in DNA: TGTGCCAGCATTCCCACGACAGGGGGGCACTATGGCTACACCTTC. Protein: CASIPTTGGHYGYTF.

V and J are TRBV30 and TRBJ2-1, with unresolved D. CDR1 GTSNPN and CDR2 SVGIG come from the germline V gene (reference sequence). V was clipped by 0 bases and J by 2 bases, with 8 bases between them. The CDR3 is made up of 14 amino acids. The DNA for the CDR3 is TGTGCCTGGAGTGTACTTCGGCCCTACAATGAGCAGTTCTTC. Its protein product is CAWSVLRPYNEQFF.

This chain joins TRBV28 and TRBJ1-5; D is undetermined. Germline-derived CDR1 and CDR2 are MDHEN and SYDVKM. The V end lost 6 bases, the J end lost 0 bases, and 12 bases lay between the germline ends. The CDR3 sequence is 15 residues long. The CDR3 spells CASRLADYSNQPQHF. The DNA of the CDR3 is TGTGCCAGCAGGCTGGCGGATTATAGCAATCAGCCCCAGCATTTT.

A single count supports this clone. CDR3 sequence: CSGGVGYTF. The CDR3 DNA reads as TGCAGTGGCGGGGTAGGCTACACCTTC. The chain is built from TRBV20-1 and TRBJ1-2; no clear D gene. Trimming shortened V by 7 bases and J by 8 bases, and 8 bases separated the two germline ends. The CDR3 consists of 9 residues. The germline V gene has CDR1 DFQATT and CDR2 SNEGSKA (reference sequence).

The chain uses TRBV7-8 and TRBJ1-1, with D uncertain. This CDR3 has 15 residues. The V end was cut by 4 bases, the J end by 0 bases, with 12 bases between. Germline CDR1 is SGHVS and CDR2 is FQNEAQ. CDR3 nucleotides: TGTGCCAGCAGCTCCAGACTGGATTTGAACACTGAAGCTTTCTTT. It yields the protein CASSSRLDLNTEAFF.

This rearrangement joins TRBV9 to TRBJ1-4, with TRBD1 as a possible D gene (6 bases). CDR1 SGDLS and CDR2 YYNGEE come from the germline V gene. CDR3 length equals 15 residues. Trimming stripped 4 bases from V and 8 bases from J, with 18 bases between. CDR3 DNA: TGTGCCAGCAGCCCGGGTAGCGGGGGCGCAGAAAAACTGTTTTTT. This encodes CASSPGSGGAEKLFF. Full variable domain (outside the CDR3, taken from reference TRBV9 and TRBJ1-4): DSGVTQTPKHLITATGQRVTLRCSPRSGDLSVYWYQQSLDQGLQFLIQYYNGEERAKGNILERFSAQQFPDLHSELNLSSLELGDSALYFCASSPGSGGAEKLFFGSGTQLSVL.

This chain links TRBV23-1 with TRBJ2-2; possible D gene TRBD2, 5 bases. TRBV23-1 is recorded as an ORF, its role being uncertain. The germline V and J ends were trimmed by 2 bases and 7 bases, with 8 bases remaining between them. The length of the CDR3 is 13 residues. The CDR3 is CASSQEGCGELFF. Here the CDR3 DNA reads TGCGCCAGCAGTCAAGAGGGATGCGGGGAGCTGTTTTTT.

This clone was counted between two and nine times. At the DNA level, this CDR3 is encoded by other sequences in the same sample as well. V usage is TRBV19 and J usage is TRBJ1-5; maybe TRBD1 (5 bases). The CDR3 runs 15 residues. The ends were cut back, 3 bases at V and 0 bases at J, with 9 bases in the middle. Germline CDR1 is LNHDA and CDR2 is SQIVND (reference sequence). CDR3 amino acids: CASSMRGSSNQPQHF. The CDR3 nucleotides are TGTGCCAGTAGTATGAGGGGAAGTAGCAATCAGCCCCAGCATTTT.

The genes are TRBV28 and TRBJ1-2; tentative D call: TRBD1 (5 bases). CDR1 MDHEN and CDR2 SYDVKM come from the germline V gene. The CDR3 has 14 residues. The V end was cut by 6 bases, the J end by 0 bases, with 11 bases between. CDR3: CASSTVGANYGYTF. The CDR3 DNA sequence: TGTGCCAGCAGCACCGTAGGGGCTAACTATGGCTACACCTTC.

This chain joins TRBV30 and TRBJ2-1; 9 nucleotides agree with TRBD2. The CDR3 is made up of 14 amino acids. V was clipped by 4 bases and J by 7 bases; unmatched bases: 8. The germline V gene has CDR1 GTSNPN and CDR2 SVGIG (reference sequence). CDR3 bases: TGTGCCTGGACAGCGGGAGGAGGAGGAAATGAGCAGTTCTTC. Translating it yields CAWTAGGGGNEQFF.

Concerning this clone itself: This likely came from a read error, as a far larger clone is one base away. The chain carries TRBV12-3 or TRBV12-4 and TRBJ2-7; D gene uncertain. V shed 6 bases and J shed 3 bases, with 6 bases lying between them. The length of the CDR3 is 11 residues. Here the CDR3 reads CASSTLYEQYF. CDR3 coding DNA: TGTGCCAGCAGCACCCTCTACGAGCAGTACTTC.

This clone has only one observation. The V call is TRBV7-2, the J call TRBJ2-5; D is uncertain. Trimming cost V 3 bases and J 4 bases, with 12 bases left between them. In germline, CDR1 is SGHTA, CDR2 FQGNSA. The length of the CDR3 is 14 residues. This chain's CDR3 is CASSFDIGPETQYF. In nucleotides, the CDR3 is TGTGCCAGCAGCTTTGACATCGGTCCAGAGACCCAGTACTTC.

The rearrangement uses TRBV3-1 (or the pseudogene TRBV3-2) and TRBJ2-7, with D possibly called TRBD1 or TRBD2 (5 bases each). In germline, CDR1 is LGHDT, CDR2 YNNKEL (reference sequence). Trimming shortened V by 11 bases and J by 4 bases, and 21 bases separated the two germline ends. This CDR3 contains 14 residues. The CDR3: CASFRGLGLYEQYF. The CDR3 region has the DNA TGTGCCTCCTTCCGGGGCCTAGGCCTGTACGAGCAGTACTTC.

The V and J genes are TRBV3-1 (or the pseudogene TRBV3-2) and TRBJ1-2; TRBD1 agrees at 7 bases. V lost 3 bases, J lost 8 bases, and 9 bases stayed unmatched. CDR1 is LGHDT and CDR2 is YNNKEL in the germline V gene (reference sequence). The CDR3 is 14 amino acids. CDR3 coding DNA: TGTGCCAGCAGCCACCGAATAGGGGGCGCGGGCTACACCTTC. Translated: CASSHRIGGAGYTF.

This clone was detected once. The gene calls are TRBV6-5 and TRBJ2-1; 11 bases are shared with TRBD2. V lost 7 bases to trimming and J lost 3 bases; unmatched junction nucleotides: 5. This CDR3 contains 15 residues. Germline assignment: CDR1 MNHEY and CDR2 SVGAGI. This CDR3 reads CASISGTSGYNEQFF. The DNA of the CDR3 is TGTGCCAGCATTAGCGGGACTAGCGGCTACAATGAGCAGTTCTTC.

This chain joins TRBV6-5 and TRBJ1-1; D ambiguous. CDR1 MNHEY and CDR2 SVGAGI come from the germline V gene. Trimming stripped 6 bases from V and 2 bases from J, with 13 bases between. The CDR3 runs to 14 residues. CDR3 bases: TGTGCCAGCAGCCGGCCCTCTTCAAACACTGAAGCTTTCTTT. It yields the protein CASSRPSSNTEAFF.

The table lists this clone with a few counts. V and J are TRBV9 and TRBJ2-2; TRBD2 matches 7 bases. J lost 4 bases, V lost 1 base, and 10 bases had no gene match. CDR3 length: 17 residues. Germline CDR1 reads SGDLS; CDR2 reads YYNGEE. The CDR3, as DNA: TGTGCCAGCAGCGTATCCTCCGGGGACTACCTCACCGGGGAGCTGTTTTTT. Encoded protein: CASSVSSGDYLTGELFF.